A selection of T cell receptor beta chains follows, all from one sample in a study of identical twins. MiXCR, run by TCRdb on the 5' RACE reads, gives a single entry per CDR3 protein. The sample shows 250,000 to 350,000 distinct CDR3 sequences, under 9% of them seen only once. The same sample was also studied in work on yellow fever vaccine responses in identical twins.

Sample: memory (CD45RO+) T cells sorted from blood. These receptors all stem from a woman aged 18-29 years in good health. CDR3s include the opening cysteine and the closing phenylalanine or tryptophan. A D gene is named only where the DNA matches it firmly. Clone size is given for some rows only: seen once, a few or many times, or a class if the clone is expanded.

j_gene,abundance,v_gene,d_gene,CDR3nt,CDR3aa
TRBJ2-7,many,TRBV29-1,TRBD1,TGCAGCGCCGAGACAGGGGGCGGGAACGAGCAGTACTTC,CSAETGGGNEQYF
TRBJ2-1,many,TRBV5-1,NA,TGCGCCAGCAGGTTTACGGACTCATCCTACAATGAGCAGTTCTTC,CASRFTDSSYNEQFF
TRBJ2-4,NA,TRBV10-2,TRBD1,TGCGCCAGCAGTGGGACCTGGGACAGCCAAAGGGTGGTCGTGGCCAAAAACATTCAGTACTTC,CASSGTWDSQRVVVAKNIQYF
TRBJ2-2,few,TRBV6-1,TRBD1,TGTGCCAGCAGTGAGGTACAGGGGGGCACCGGGGAGCTGTTTTTT,CASSEVQGGTGELFF
TRBJ1-1,many,TRBV2,TRBD1,TGTGCCAGCAGTAAAGCAGGGGGAGCCTTGGTTCGTCCTGAAGCTTTCTTT,CASSKAGGALVRPEAFF
TRBJ2-5,many,TRBV6-1,NA,TGTGCCCACGACTCAAGCCAAGAGACCCAGTACTTC,CAHDSSQETQYF
TRBJ2-3,few,TRBV7-9,TRBD2,TGTGCCAGCAGCTTAGCTATAGCGGGAGGCACAGATACGCAGTATTTT,CASSLAIAGGTDTQYF
TRBJ2-1,many,TRBV6-5,TRBD2,TGTGCCAGCAGTTACTCGAGTTTCGGCACAGCGGGAGGTGAGCAGTTCTTC,CASSYSSFGTAGGEQFF
TRBJ2-3,many,TRBV12-3/TRBV12-4,NA,TGTGCCAGCACCCACGCCGTGGGGGCCACAGATACGCAGTATTTT,CASTHAVGATDTQYF
TRBJ2-1,few,TRBV12-3/TRBV12-4,NA,TGTGCCAGCAGTTTTGGTACAGCGTACAATGAGCAGTTCTTC,CASSFGTAYNEQFF
TRBJ1-1,NA,TRBV10-2,TRBD1,TGCGCCAGCGGAGGACAGGGGGGTACTGAAGCTTTCTTT,CASGGQGGTEAFF
TRBJ2-1,few,TRBV25-1,NA,TGTGCCAGCAGTGACTTCAGGACAACATACAATGAGCAGTTCTTC,CASSDFRTTYNEQFF
TRBJ2-5,few,TRBV2,TRBD2,TGTGCCAGCAGTGAAGGGCGGGGGGGGGAGACCCAGTACTTC,CASSEGRGGETQYF
TRBJ1-4,few,TRBV9,NA,TGTGCCAGCAGCGTAGGAGTAGGGCAGAATATGAATGAAAAACTGTTTTTT,CASSVGVGQNMNEKLFF
TRBJ1-6,NA,TRBV12-3/TRBV12-4,TRBD1,TGTGCCAGCAGTCGAATCGGGACAGGGGTTCTTAATTCACCCCTCCACTTT,CASSRIGTGVLNSPLHF
TRBJ2-2,many,TRBV5-1,NA,TGCGCCAGCAGCTTGGACGGCAGGGGCACCGGGGAGCTGTTTTTT,CASSLDGRGTGELFF
TRBJ2-1,many,TRBV20-1,TRBD1,TGCAGTGCTAGGGGGGGGACAGGGGGCTACAATGAGCAGTTCTTC,CSARGGTGGYNEQFF
TRBJ2-1,NA,TRBV20-1,NA,TGCAGTGCTAGAGCTCAGTTCAATGAGCAGTTCTTC,CSARAQFNEQFF
TRBJ2-5,NA,TRBV6-5,NA,TGTGCCAGCAGTTACCATCGGCCCGGGGAGACCCAGTACTTC,CASSYHRPGETQYF
TRBJ2-5,NA,TRBV2,NA,TGTGCCAGCGCACAGGAAGAGACCCAGTACTTC,CASAQEETQYF
TRBJ2-4,few,TRBV2,NA,TGTGCCAGCAGTGAAGTTAGGCTAGCCAAAAACATTCAGTACTTC,CASSEVRLAKNIQYF
TRBJ1-3,NA,TRBV28,NA,TGTGCCAGCAGTTTTTGGACAACTGGAAACACCATATATTTT,CASSFWTTGNTIYF
TRBJ2-7,many,TRBV2,TRBD2,TGTGCCAGCTTTAGACAGCGGGAGCCCACCTACGAGCAGTACTTC,CASFRQREPTYEQYF
TRBJ1-2,many,TRBV9,TRBD1,TGTGCCAGCAGCGTCCGACAGGGAACAGGAGCTGGCTACACCTTC,CASSVRQGTGAGYTF
TRBJ1-1,few,TRBV6-6,NA,TGTGCCAGCAGTTACTCGGGGAGAACTGAAGCTTTCTTT,CASSYSGRTEAFF
TRBJ2-3,many,TRBV12-3/TRBV12-4,NA,TGTGCCAGCAGTTTAGCCTCCAGGGGTACGCAGTATTTT,CASSLASRGTQYF
TRBJ1-1,many,TRBV7-9,TRBD1,TGTGCCAGCAGCCCAACCCGGGGACAGTTGAACACTGAAGCTTTCTTT,CASSPTRGQLNTEAFF
TRBJ2-5,few,TRBV6-1,TRBD2,TGTGCCAGCAGCCGAGGACTAGAACAAGAGACCCAGTACTTC,CASSRGLEQETQYF
TRBJ1-1,few,TRBV28,NA,TGTGCCAGCAGTTCTATTACGGGGAAAGCTTTCTTT,CASSSITGKAFF
TRBJ2-1,NA,TRBV20-1,NA,TGCAGTGCCCCGGGACCAGGGACTTCCTACAATGAGCAGTTCTTC,CSAPGPGTSYNEQFF
TRBJ2-1,many,TRBV29-1,NA,TGCAGCGCCCTAAGGGAGGCGGGAAGGCTAGACAATGAGCAGTTCTTC,CSALREAGRLDNEQFF
TRBJ1-2,NA,TRBV7-2,NA,TGTGCCAGCAGCTTAGGGTGGCAGGCCGACCTTGTCTATGGCTACACCTTC,CASSLGWQADLVYGYTF
TRBJ1-6,NA,TRBV7-8,TRBD1,TGTGCCAGCAGCTACGGGACAGGGGCCGCGGCACCCCTCCACTTT,CASSYGTGAAAPLHF
TRBJ2-7,NA,TRBV12-3/TRBV12-4,TRBD1,TGTGCCAGCAACCGACAGGGCCCTTCTTACGAGCAGTACTTC,CASNRQGPSYEQYF
TRBJ1-2,few,TRBV2,NA,TGTGCCAGCAGTGGGACCCCCAGGGGCTACACCTTC,CASSGTPRGYTF
TRBJ2-7,few,TRBV10-3,NA,TGTGCCATCAGTGATACAGGGGGACTAGTGTCGGGGGAGCAGTACTTC,CAISDTGGLVSGEQYF
TRBJ2-5,few,TRBV20-1,NA,TGCAGTGCTAGCTGGGAGCAAGAGACCCAGTACTTC,CSASWEQETQYF
TRBJ2-7,NA,TRBV19,TRBD1,TGTGCCAGTAGTACCGGGACAGCCAACGCCTACGAGCAGTACTTC,CASSTGTANAYEQYF
TRBJ1-4,NA,TRBV6-1,NA,TGTGCCAGCAGTGAAGAGGTGGGGACTCAGCTGTTTTTT,CASSEEVGTQLFF
TRBJ2-1,NA,TRBV5-4,TRBD2,TGTGCCAGCAGCGTCGGGACTAGCGGGAAAAACAATGAGCAGTTCTTC,CASSVGTSGKNNEQFF
TRBJ2-3,few,TRBV6-1,TRBD2,TGTGCCAGCAGTAGCGGGGGGCAGGGAGATACGCAGTATTTT,CASSSGGQGDTQYF
TRBJ2-2,few,TRBV5-6,NA,TGTGCCAGCAGCTTGTATAGCGGAGGTACCACCGGGGAGCTGTTTTTT,CASSLYSGGTTGELFF
TRBJ2-4,many,TRBV20-1,TRBD2,TGCAGTGCTAGTGCGGCGGGGGGCTTAGCCAAAAACATTCAGTACTTC,CSASAAGGLAKNIQYF
TRBJ2-7,few,TRBV20-1,NA,TGCAGTGCTAGGAGATCTAGCTTGAGCTACGAGCAGTACTTC,CSARRSSLSYEQYF
TRBJ2-2,many,TRBV20-1,TRBD1,TGCAGTGCCCGGGACAGGGAAGTCACCGGGGAGCTGTTTTTT,CSARDREVTGELFF
TRBJ1-6,NA,TRBV27,NA,TGTGCCAGCAGTTTTTCTTTACAGGGAAATTCACCCCTCCACTTT,CASSFSLQGNSPLHF